Presented here are 6 T cell receptor beta chains from one specimen sequenced in a study of T cell responses to AZD1222 COVID-19 vaccine. Produced via immunoSEQ multiplex PCR; TCRdb's table is partial and in-frame only. The sample contains roughly 81,000 clones, approximately 86% of which appear only once. The sequencing used peripheral blood, collected on day 0 of AZD1222 vaccination. Receptors originate from an adult in good health.

V is TRBV6-4 and J is TRBJ2-7; TRBD1 matches 10 bases. J gave up 3 bases and V 4 bases, and 9 bases lay outside the gene matches. Germline lookup yields CDR1 MRHNA and CDR2 SNTAGT. This CDR3 region has 16 residues. The CDR3 protein is CASSAPPGQGYYEQYF. As DNA, the CDR3 is TGTGCCAGCAGTGCCCCACCGGGACAGGGGTACTACGAGCAGTACTTC.

The V call is TRBV20-1, the J call TRBJ1-2, with 9 nucleotides matching TRBD1. CDR1 is DFQATT, CDR2 SNEGSKA, per germline (reference sequence). V shed 3 bases, J shed 5 bases, and the junction held 7 bases outside the gene matches. The CDR3 is made up of 14 amino acids. CDR3 bases: TGCAGTGCTAGTACCGGGACAGGGTCATATGGCTACACCTTC. It specifies CSASTGTGSYGYTF.

The J gene is TRBJ2-7, the V gene TRBV5-6; D gene uncertain. Germline V gene lookup returns CDR1 SGHDT and CDR2 YYEEEE. The V end was cut by 0 bases, the J end by 4 bases, with 5 bases between. This CDR3 has 12 residues. The CDR3 region has the DNA TGTGCCAGCAGCTTGGATGATTACGAGCAGTACTTC. Translation: CASSLDDYEQYF.

A few counts support this clone. This chain joins TRBV7-2 and TRBJ2-1; 10 bases map to TRBD2. The trim removed 5 bases at V and 4 bases at J, leaving 8 bases unmatched. CDR1 SGHTA and CDR2 FQGNSA come from the germline V gene. The CDR3 contains 16 residues. The CDR3 is CASSDRSGRTYNEQFF. In DNA form, the CDR3 reads TGTGCCAGCAGCGATCGTAGCGGGAGGACGTACAATGAGCAGTTCTTC.

The V call is TRBV18, the J call TRBJ2-1; 14 nucleotides align to TRBD2. CDR1 and CDR2 from the germline V gene are KGHSH and LQKENI. Losses at the gene ends were 4 bases for V and 4 bases for J; bases not matched to a gene: 3. The CDR3 has 16 residues. The CDR3 DNA sequence: TGTGCCAGCTCACTAGGGACTAGCGGGAGTTACAATGAGCAGTTCTTC. Translation: CASSLGTSGSYNEQFF.

The CDR3 nucleotides are TGTGCCAGCAGTTTACAGGGGCCCGGCACAGATACGCAGTATTTT. This codes for CASSLQGPGTDTQYF. The chain carries TRBV28 and TRBJ2-3; D is perhaps TRBD1 (6 bases). The CDR3 length is 15 residues. Germline CDR1 MDHEN, CDR2 SYDVKM. V lost 2 bases and J 1 base, leaving 10 bases between the germline ends.